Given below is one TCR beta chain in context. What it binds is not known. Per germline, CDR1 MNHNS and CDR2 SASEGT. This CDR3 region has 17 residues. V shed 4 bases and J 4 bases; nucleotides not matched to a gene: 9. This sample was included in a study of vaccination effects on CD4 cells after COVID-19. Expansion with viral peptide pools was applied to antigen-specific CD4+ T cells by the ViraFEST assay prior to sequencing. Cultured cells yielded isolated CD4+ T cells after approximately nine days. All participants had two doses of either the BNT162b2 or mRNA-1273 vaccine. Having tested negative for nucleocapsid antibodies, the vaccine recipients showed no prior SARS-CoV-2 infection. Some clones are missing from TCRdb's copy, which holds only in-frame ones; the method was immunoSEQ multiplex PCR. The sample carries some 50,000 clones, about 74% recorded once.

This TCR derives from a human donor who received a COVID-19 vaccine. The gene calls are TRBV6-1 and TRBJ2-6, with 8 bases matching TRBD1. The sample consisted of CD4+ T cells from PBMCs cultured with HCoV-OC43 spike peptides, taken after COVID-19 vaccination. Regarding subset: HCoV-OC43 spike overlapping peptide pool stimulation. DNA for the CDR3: TGTGCCAGCAGTGGACGGACAGGGCGGTCCGGGGCCAACGTCCTGACTTTC. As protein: CASSGRTGRSGANVLTF.